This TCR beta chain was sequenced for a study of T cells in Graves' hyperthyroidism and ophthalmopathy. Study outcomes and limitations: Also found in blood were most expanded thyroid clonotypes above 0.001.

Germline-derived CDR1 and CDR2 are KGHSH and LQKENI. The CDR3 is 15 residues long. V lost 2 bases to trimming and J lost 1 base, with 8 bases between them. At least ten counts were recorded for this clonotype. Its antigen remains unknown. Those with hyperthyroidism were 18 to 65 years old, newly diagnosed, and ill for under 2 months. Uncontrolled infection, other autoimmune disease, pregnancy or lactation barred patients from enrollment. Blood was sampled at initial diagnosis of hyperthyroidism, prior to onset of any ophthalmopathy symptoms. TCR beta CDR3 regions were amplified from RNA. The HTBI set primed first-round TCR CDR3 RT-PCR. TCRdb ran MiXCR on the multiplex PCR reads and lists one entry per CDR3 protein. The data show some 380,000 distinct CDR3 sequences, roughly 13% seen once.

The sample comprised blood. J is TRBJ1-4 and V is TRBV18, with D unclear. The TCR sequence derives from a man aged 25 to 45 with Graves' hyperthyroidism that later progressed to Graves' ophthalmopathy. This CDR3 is CASSPSGVTNEKLFF. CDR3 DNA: TGTGCCAGCTCACCAAGCGGCGTAACTAATGAAAAACTGTTTTTT.